This T cell receptor (beta chain) is drawn from a study of control samples from healthy donors and cancer patients. Trimming pared 1 base from V and 3 bases from J, leaving 7 bases between. This CDR3 contains 14 residues. CDR1 SGHRS and CDR2 YFSETQ come from the germline V gene. Assay used: immunoSEQ multiplex PCR; TCRdb lists only in-frame clones, some missing. The repertoire holds some 140,000 clones, with 70% to 90% as singletons. The sample consisted of blood. The chain uses TRBV5-1 and TRBJ2-2; D unresolved. This sequence was found in a woman aged 30 to 39 in good health. CDR3 sequence (DNA): TGCGCCAGCAGCTTGCAACCTGACACCGGGGAGCTGTTTTTT. Amino acids: CASSLQPDTGELFF.